One and the same sample provided the 17 T cell receptor beta chains below, sequenced in a study of molecular identifiers for immune sequencing clone quantification. TCRdb reprocessed the PCR reads with MiXCR, giving one entry per CDR3 protein. The sample has 490,000 or so distinct CDR3 sequences; roughly 26% are singletons. The sequencing sample was made of naive CD8+ T cells from blood, with Jurkat cell RNA spiked in. Subset specified: FACS-sorted CD8+CD4-CCR7+CD45RA+ naive T cells. Receptors originate from a human donor in good health. Some libraries in this study had Jurkat cell RNA spiked in.

V usage is TRBV11-2 and J usage is TRBJ2-1; D gene uncertain. This CDR3 comprises 14 residues. The V gene lost 5 bases and the J gene lost 12 bases, with 20 bases spanning the gap. CDR1 SGHAT and CDR2 FQNNGV come from the germline V gene. CDR3 nucleotide sequence: TGTGCCAGCAGCCTCCCCTTAGGCCCCCGTGTGCAGTTCTTC. Protein sequence: CASSLPLGPRVQFF.

V and J are TRBV7-9 and TRBJ2-7; perhaps TRBD1 as D (5 bases). Per germline, CDR1 SEHNR and CDR2 FQNEAQ (reference sequence). V dropped 1 base and J dropped 6 bases, with 13 bases sitting between them. CDR3 length equals 14 residues. The CDR3 reads CASSLEGSGSEQYF. CDR3 nucleotide sequence: TGTGCCAGCAGCTTAGAGGGGTCAGGTTCCGAGCAGTACTTC.

As for this clonotype: With a much larger clone just one base away, this may be a read error. The chain combines TRBV12-3 or TRBV12-4 with TRBJ1-5; weak D call: TRBD1 (5 bases). The CDR3 runs 15 residues. Trimming left V 6 bases short and J 2 bases short, with 14 bases between. In DNA, the CDR3 is TGTGCCAGCAGACAAGACAGCGTAGGCAATCAGCCCCAGCATTTT. This gives the protein CASRQDSVGNQPQHF.

The V call is TRBV5-4, the J call TRBJ2-7, with 7 bases matching TRBD1. CDR3 size: 15 residues. Germline values: CDR1 SGHNT, CDR2 YYREEE (reference sequence). V lost 2 bases and J lost 6; bases outside the gene matches: 11. The chain's CDR3 is CASSFAKTGVGEQYF. The CDR3 DNA sequence: TGTGCCAGCAGCTTTGCAAAAACAGGGGTTGGCGAGCAGTACTTC.

This clonotype was detected a few times. The chain is built from TRBV7-2 and TRBJ2-1; the D call may be TRBD1 or TRBD2 (5 bases each). Germline CDR1 SGHTA, CDR2 FQGNSA. Trimming removed 4 bases from V and 4 bases from J, with 17 bases in between. This CDR3 spans 16 amino acids. CDR3 region: CASSSLTGLGYNEQFF. CDR3 nucleotides: TGTGCCAGCAGCTCCCTTACAGGACTGGGGTACAATGAGCAGTTCTTC.

About this clonotype: With a much larger clone just one base away, this may be a read error. As DNA, the CDR3 is TGTGCCAGCAGTGAAAGGAGGGACAGCTCTGGAAACACCATATATTTT. Amino acid sequence: CASSERRDSSGNTIYF. V is TRBV25-1 and J is TRBJ1-3; 7 bases align to TRBD1. Germline V gene data show CDR1 as MGHDK and CDR2 as SYGVNS. This CDR3 comprises 16 residues. V lost 2 bases, J lost 0 bases, and 4 bases stayed unmatched.

There are many counts of this clonotype. In DNA, the CDR3 is TGTGCCAGCAGTACCTTACAGGGGGCGACGGCAGAGGCTTTCTTT. This translates into CASSTLQGATAEAFF. This chain uses TRBV27 with TRBJ1-1; 9 bases are a match to TRBD1. Unmatched junction bases numbered 15, after V lost 5 bases and J lost 11 bases. Per germline, CDR1 MNHEY and CDR2 SMNVEV (reference sequence). This CDR3 region has 15 residues.

This clonotype was counted at least ten times. J is TRBJ2-1 and V is TRBV13, with TRBD2 identical over 13 bases. V trimming: 4 bases; J trimming: 8 bases; junction bases outside the gene matches: 5. CDR1 and CDR2 (germline): PRHDT, FYEKMQ (reference sequence). The CDR3 covers 15 residues. The DNA of the CDR3 is TGTGCCAGCAGCTGGACTAGCGGGAGTGAGGATGAGCAGTTCTTC. Protein: CASSWTSGSEDEQFF.

The DNA for the CDR3 is TGTGCCAGCAGCTCCCTCCGGGGGGAGATCTACGAGCAGTACTTC. This encodes CASSSLRGEIYEQYF. The chain employs TRBV11-2 and TRBJ2-7, with TRBD2 identical over 7 bases. V was pared by 4 bases and J by 3 bases, with 9 bases of the junction left unmatched. Germline values: CDR1 SGHAT, CDR2 FQNNGV. This CDR3 is built from 15 residues.

This clonotype has a handful of counts. CDR3 DNA: TGTGCCTGGAATAGCGGGGGGCTAAGCACAGATACGCAGTATTTT. Translating it yields CAWNSGGLSTDTQYF. The chain carries TRBV30 and TRBJ2-3, with 10 bases matching TRBD2. Trimming took 4 bases from V and 0 from J; bases not matched to a gene: 4. The CDR3 spans 15 residues. Germline loops: CDR1 GTSNPN, CDR2 SVGIG (reference sequence).

This chain links TRBV4-3 with TRBJ1-6; D is unclear. The CDR3 consists of 15 residues. V gave up 0 bases and J gave up 6 bases, with 9 bases separating them. Germline CDR1 is LGHNA and CDR2 is YSLEER. The CDR3 reads CASSQDRQTNSPLHF. CDR3 sequence (DNA): TGCGCCAGCAGCCAAGATCGGCAGACTAATTCACCCCTCCACTTT.

This clonotype was seen only a few times. This chain uses TRBV5-8 with TRBJ2-7; TRBD1 aligns across 8 bases. Germline loops: CDR1 SGHTS, CDR2 YDEGEE. The CDR3 runs 14 residues. The J segment lost 6 bases and the V segment lost 4 bases, leaving 9 bases of the junction unmatched. The CDR3 is CASSPGQGLTEQYF. CDR3 nucleotide sequence: TGTGCCAGCAGCCCAGGACAGGGTTTAACCGAGCAGTACTTC.

In its sample, this clonotype was seen a few times. The chain combines TRBV29-1 with TRBJ2-1; TRBD1 agrees at 9 bases. Germline V CDR1 and CDR2: SQVTM, ANQGSEA. Losses at the gene ends were 2 bases for V and 8 bases for J; bases not matched to a gene: 19. This CDR3 spans 18 amino acids. The CDR3 region has the DNA TGCAGCGTTGAATTCCTCCCGGGACAGGGAGCTGAGTGGGATGAGCAGTTCTTC. Translated: CSVEFLPGQGAEWDEQFF.

Turning to this clonotype: A read error may explain this, as a much larger clone is one base away. The V call is TRBV11-2, the J call TRBJ2-5; D remains ambiguous. This CDR3 region has 14 residues. Germline CDR1 SGHAT, CDR2 FQNNGV. CDR3 protein: CASSSWASQEPQYF. Here the CDR3 DNA reads TGTGCCAGCAGCTCGTGGGCCTCCCAAGAGCCCCAGTACTTC.

This clonotype was seen a handful of times. This chain links TRBV4-1 with TRBJ1-1; possible D gene TRBD1, 6 bases. Germline V lookup: CDR1 MGHRA, CDR2 YSYEKL. There are 15 residues in the CDR3. Trimming took off 2 bases at V and 1 base at J, with 11 bases between the two ends. CDR3 nucleotides: TGCGCCAGCAGCCAACCGGGACAAAGGAACACTGAAGCTTTCTTT. Residues: CASSQPGQRNTEAFF.

V is TRBV27 and J is TRBJ1-3, with D unclear. CDR3 length: 12 residues. CDR1 and CDR2 from the germline V gene are MNHEY and SMNVEV (reference sequence). In DNA, the CDR3 is TGTACCCCCAGCCGGCCTGGAAACACCATATATTTT. It codes for CTPSRPGNTIYF.

This rearrangement joins TRBV7-9 to TRBJ1-1, with TRBD1 as a possible D gene (6 bases). Trimming took 11 bases from V and 0 from J, leaving 22 bases between them. This CDR3 has 16 residues. Germline CDR1 SEHNR, CDR2 FQNEAQ (reference sequence). CDR3 nucleotides: TGTGCCGGCGGCCACAATCCGGGACACTTGAACACTGAAGCTTTCTTT. Its translation: CAGGHNPGHLNTEAFF.